The present T cell receptor beta chain was sequenced within a study of blood T cells in healthy people across ages. Study-wide results and limits: Investigators viewed diversity estimates from one million T cells as underestimates, the study reported. The percentage of naive T cells correlated strongly with TCR beta diversity. TCR beta diversity, measured per million T cells, fell in a roughly linear way with age.

A second PCR of 7 to 11 cycles used a sample-barcoded 5' primer and a J-beta primer mix. One entry per CDR3 protein, called by TCRdb with MiXCR from the 5' RACE reads. Among 700,000 to 900,000 distinct CDR3 sequences listed, approximately 53% were seen once. Each donor's blood draw was approximately 10 milliliters of peripheral blood. CDR1 is SGDLS and CDR2 is YYNGEE in the germline V gene. The CDR3 length is 15 residues. Trimming removed 0 bases from V and 0 bases from J, with 10 bases in between. Only a few counts were recorded for this clonotype. What it binds is not known. J is TRBJ2-7 and V is TRBV9; D ambiguous. This TCR was sampled from a man older than 75 in good health. The sequenced material came from blood. The CDR3 DNA is TGTGCCAGCAGCGTAGGAAGGGCCAGCTCCTACGAGCAGTACTTC. Residues: CASSVGRASSYEQYF.